This passage covers 29 T cell receptor beta chains from one sample sequenced in a study of T cells in Graves' hyperthyroidism and ophthalmopathy. TCR beta CDR3 regions were amplified from RNA. The HTBI primer set served for first-round RT-PCR of the TCR CDR3. Each CDR3 protein is one row after TCRdb ran MiXCR on the multiplex PCR reads. The table lists around 530,000 distinct CDR3 sequences, 17% of them singletons. The sequencing sample was made of blood. All receptors come from a woman aged 18-29 years with Graves' ophthalmopathy.

This clonotype came up many times. The V gene is TRBV19, the J gene TRBJ1-1, with D uncertain. CDR1 LNHDA and CDR2 SQIVND come from the germline V gene (reference sequence). The CDR3 runs 17 residues. With 1 base removed from V and 0 bases from J, the gap between germline ends came to 15 bases. In nucleotides, the CDR3 is TGTGCCAGTAGTATAGCGCCGCAGGTGTTTATGAACACTGAAGCTTTCTTT. Protein product: CASSIAPQVFMNTEAFF.

This clonotype was seen many times. The chain carries TRBV28 and TRBJ2-5; TRBD2 aligns across 11 bases. The J segment lost 5 bases and the V segment lost 6 bases, leaving 8 bases of the junction unmatched. The V gene's germline CDR1 is MDHEN and CDR2 SYDVKM. The CDR3 is made up of 15 amino acids. The CDR3 sequence is CASRTLAGGSETQYF. As DNA, the CDR3 is TGTGCCAGCAGAACGCTAGCGGGAGGATCGGAGACCCAGTACTTC.

This clonotype occurred many times. The chain recombines TRBV30 with TRBJ2-1; 7 bases agree with TRBD1. Per germline, CDR1 GTSNPN and CDR2 SVGIG (reference sequence). The CDR3 sequence is 10 residues long. The junction had 1 base not matched to a gene; V was cut back by 7 bases and J by 7 bases. The chain's CDR3 is CAFRGNEQFF. The CDR3 nucleotides are TGTGCCTTCAGGGGGAATGAGCAGTTCTTC.

This clonotype has more than one count but fewer than ten. The chain uses TRBV7-9 and TRBJ1-1, with D uncertain. This CDR3 region has 12 residues. Trimming shortened V by 6 bases and J by 1 base, and 6 bases separated the two germline ends. Germline loops: CDR1 SEHNR, CDR2 FQNEAQ (reference sequence). In nucleotides, the CDR3 is TGTGCCAGCAGGTATGAGAACACTGAAGCTTTCTTT. Its translation is CASRYENTEAFF.

The sample holds many counts of this clonotype. The chain employs TRBV30 and TRBJ2-3; 7 nucleotides align to TRBD2. J was trimmed by 4 bases and V by 2 bases; bases with no gene match: 12. Germline V CDR1 and CDR2: GTSNPN, SVGIG (reference sequence). The CDR3 spans 16 residues. CDR3 nucleotides: TGTGCCTGGAGTTCTCCCCGAGCGGGGTTATCAGATACGCAGTATTTT. This sequence encodes CAWSSPRAGLSDTQYF.

The J gene is TRBJ2-1, the V gene TRBV10-3, with TRBD2 identical over 10 bases. Germline V gene sequence: CDR1 ENHRY, CDR2 SYGVKD. The J segment lost 9 bases and the V segment lost 0 bases, leaving 5 bases of the junction unmatched. The CDR3 has 15 amino acids. The DNA of the CDR3 is TGTGCCATCAGTGAGTCTACTAGCGGGACCAGTGAGCAGTTCTTC. Residues: CAISESTSGTSEQFF.

This clonotype was observed many times. The CDR3 sequence: CASNRDSNEKLFF. The CDR3 DNA sequence: TGTGCCAGCAACCGGGACAGTAATGAAAAACTGTTTTTT. The chain has TRBV28 and TRBJ1-4; 7 bases match TRBD1. V was clipped by 7 bases and J by 4 bases; unmatched bases: 3. Germline-derived CDR1 and CDR2 are MDHEN and SYDVKM. This CDR3 is built from 13 residues.

This clonotype appeared many times. The V and J genes are TRBV3-1 and TRBJ1-3; D is unclear. Germline V lookup: CDR1 LGHDT, CDR2 YNNKEL (reference sequence). The germline V and J ends were trimmed by 0 bases and 5 bases, with 8 bases remaining between them. This CDR3 region has 14 residues. The CDR3 spells CASSQDDWRNTIYF. The CDR3 bases are TGTGCCAGCAGCCAAGACGACTGGAGAAACACCATATATTTT.

The sample holds many counts of this clonotype. The V and J genes are TRBV27 and TRBJ2-7, with D maybe TRBD2 (5 bases). V lost 3 bases to trimming and J lost 3 bases, with 15 bases between them. The length of the CDR3 is 15 residues. Germline assignment: CDR1 MNHEY and CDR2 SMNVEV (reference sequence). The CDR3 DNA reads as TGTGCCAGCAGTTTCTCAGCGGCGGGTTACTACGAGCAGTACTTC. Its translation: CASSFSAAGYYEQYF.

This clonotype was seen ten or more times. This sequence joins TRBV7-6 and TRBJ1-1; D gene unclear. The germline V gene encodes CDR1 SGHVS and CDR2 FNYEAQ. V was pared by 1 base and J by 1 base, with 13 bases between. CDR3 length equals 16 residues. The CDR3 region is CASSLEGSGANTEAFF. Written as DNA, the CDR3 is TGTGCCAGCAGCTTAGAGGGAAGCGGAGCGAACACTGAAGCTTTCTTT.

This clonotype was seen more than once but under ten times. V is TRBV7-2 and J is TRBJ1-2; weak D call: TRBD1 (5 bases). V shed 5 bases and J shed 7 bases, with 20 bases lying between them. Germline V gene data show CDR1 as SGHTA and CDR2 as FQGNSA. There are 15 residues in the CDR3. The CDR3 spells CASSPQGLVGGGYTF. The CDR3, as DNA: TGTGCCAGCAGCCCCCAGGGACTCGTAGGAGGTGGCTACACCTTC.

The chain recombines TRBV25-1 with TRBJ2-1; D remains unclear. Trimming removed 7 bases from V and 10 bases from J, with 11 bases in between. Per the germline V gene, CDR1 is MGHDK and CDR2 is SYGVNS. The CDR3 runs 11 residues. Here the CDR3 reads CASNFLGEQFF. CDR3 DNA: TGTGCCAGCAACTTTCTCGGAGAGCAGTTCTTC.

In nucleotides, the CDR3 is TGCAGCGTTCCTACAGAGGAGACCCAGTACTTC. Translating it yields CSVPTEETQYF. This chain uses TRBV29-1 with TRBJ2-5, with unresolved D. V shed 5 bases and J shed 5 bases, with 9 bases lying between them. The germline V gene has CDR1 SQVTM and CDR2 ANQGSEA. This CDR3 has 11 amino acids. The whole variable domain, remainder taken from reference TRBV29-1 and TRBJ2-5, is SAVISQKPSRDICQRGTSLTIQCQVDSQVTMMFWYRQQPGQSLTLIATANQGSEATYESGFVIDKFPISRPNLTFSTLTVSNMSPEDSSIYLCSVPTEETQYFGPGTRLLVL.

This clonotype occurred many times. The chain has TRBV3-1 and TRBJ2-1; 8 positions agree with TRBD2. The CDR3 loop spans 16 amino acids. After removal of 4 bases from V and 8 bases from J, the junction contained 13 bases not matched to a gene. The germline gives CDR1 LGHDT, CDR2 YNNKEL (reference sequence). CDR3 loop: CASSPTLGSGGDEQFF. DNA for the CDR3: TGTGCCAGCAGCCCCACGTTAGGAAGCGGGGGTGATGAGCAGTTCTTC.

Only a few counts were recorded for this clonotype. This chain joins TRBV12-5 and TRBJ1-4; tentative D call: TRBD1 (5 bases). Deletions cut 1 base from V and 0 bases from J, with 12 bases between. The V gene's germline CDR1 is LGHNT and CDR2 FRNRAP. The CDR3 consists of 17 residues. Here the CDR3 DNA reads TGTGCTAGTGGTTTGGATACTCCGGGACCAACTAATGAAAAACTGTTTTTT. Its translation is CASGLDTPGPTNEKLFF.

This clonotype showed up just a few times. This CDR3 reads CSARAGEVIQYF. CDR3 DNA: TGCAGTGCTAGAGCGGGGGAGGTCATTCAGTACTTC. The chain has TRBV20-1 and TRBJ2-4; D is perhaps TRBD2 (6 bases). Germline assignment: CDR1 DFQATT and CDR2 SNEGSKA (reference sequence). This CDR3 region has 12 residues. Deletions cut 1 base from V and 9 bases from J, with 10 bases between.

This clonotype was recorded a few times. CDR3 coding DNA: TGTGCCAGCTCACCACCACAGGGGCATGGCTACACCTTC. Translating gives CASSPPQGHGYTF. This chain connects TRBV18 to TRBJ1-2, with 7 bases identical to TRBD1. CDR1 and CDR2 (germline): KGHSH, LQKENI. The CDR3 has 13 residues. V shed 0 bases, J shed 6 bases, and the junction held 1 base outside the gene matches.

This clonotype has ten or more counts. V is TRBV11-2 and J is TRBJ2-3; D possibly corresponds to TRBD2 (5 bases). Trimming took 4 bases from V and 0 from J, leaving 23 bases between them. Germline loops: CDR1 SGHAT, CDR2 FQNNGV. The CDR3 loop spans 19 amino acids. CDR3 sequence (DNA): TGTGCCAGCAGCTACCGGGAACAGACGAGTAGCGCTAGCACAGATACGCAGTATTTT. This translates into CASSYREQTSSASTDTQYF.

This clonotype was observed at least ten times. The chain has TRBV28 and TRBJ2-7, with 8 nucleotides matching TRBD1. V shed 7 bases and J 0 bases; nucleotides not matched to a gene: 5. The CDR3 covers 14 residues. Germline V gene data show CDR1 as MDHEN and CDR2 as SYDVKM. DNA for the CDR3: TGTGCCAGCACTAGGACAGGGAGCTCCTACGAGCAGTACTTC. Its protein product is CASTRTGSSYEQYF.

The J gene is TRBJ1-1, the V gene TRBV3-1, with D tentatively TRBD1 (5 bases). Trimming removed 2 bases at V and 5 bases at J, with 9 bases between. The germline V gene has CDR1 LGHDT and CDR2 YNNKEL (reference sequence). The CDR3 covers 13 residues. The CDR3, as DNA: TGTGCCAGCAGCCAATATCGGGGGACTGAAGCTTTCTTT. Translating gives CASSQYRGTEAFF. The whole variable domain, filled in from reference TRBV3-1 and TRBJ1-1, reads DTAVSQTPKYLVTQMGNDKSIKCEQNLGHDTMYWYKQDSKKFLKIMFSYNNKELIINETVPNRFSPKSPDKAHLNLHINSLELGDSAVYFCASSQYRGTEAFFGQGTRLTVV.

The sample holds many counts of this clonotype. This chain uses TRBV28 with TRBJ2-2, with 10 bases lining up with TRBD1. This CDR3 is 13 amino acids long. Germline V lookup: CDR1 MDHEN, CDR2 SYDVKM. The trim removed 8 bases at V and 7 bases at J, leaving 4 bases unmatched. In nucleotides, the CDR3 is TGTGCCAGCGACAGGGGGCTGGGCGGGGAGCTGTTTTTT. Protein: CASDRGLGGELFF.

There are a few counts of this clonotype. This chain joins TRBV4-1 and TRBJ1-2, with 7 bases aligning to TRBD1. The germline CDR1 and CDR2 sequences are MGHRA and YSYEKL. V was clipped by 0 bases and J by 6 bases; unmatched bases: 7. The CDR3 extends over 15 amino acids. Here the CDR3 reads CASSQDWAGGDGYTF. The CDR3 region has the DNA TGCGCCAGCAGCCAAGATTGGGCAGGGGGAGATGGCTACACCTTC.

This clonotype was counted many times. This sequence joins TRBV6-2 or TRBV6-3 and TRBJ2-3; 11 bases fit TRBD2. The V gene end was trimmed by 2 bases and the J gene end by 2 bases; junction bases not matched to a gene: 9. This CDR3 has 18 residues. Per germline, CDR1 MNHEY and CDR2 SVGEGT. CDR3: CASSYPSSGGTDTDTQYF. The CDR3 DNA reads TGTGCCAGCAGTTACCCGTCTAGCGGGGGGACAGACACAGATACGCAGTATTTT.

This clonotype occurred many times. The chain has TRBV20-1 and TRBJ1-5, with D possibly being TRBD1 (5 bases). Looked up from germline, CDR1 is DFQATT and CDR2 is SNEGSKA (reference sequence). CDR3 size: 13 residues. V gave up 6 bases and J gave up 6 bases, with 15 bases separating them. CDR3 sequence (DNA): TGCAGTGCCCGCCAAGCCGGGGCTCAGCCCCAGCATTTT. This gives the protein CSARQAGAQPQHF.

J is TRBJ1-1 and V is TRBV4-3; 7 nucleotides line up with TRBD1. Trimming at V came to 4 bases and at J to 3 bases, leaving 14 bases not matched to a gene. Germline lookup yields CDR1 LGHNA and CDR2 YSLEER. The CDR3 is 17 amino acids. For the CDR3, the DNA is TGCGCCAGCAGCCCAGTCCCGGGACAGAAGGGGTACACTGAAGCTTTCTTT. Protein product: CASSPVPGQKGYTEAFF.

This clonotype was counted at least ten times. This chain links TRBV28 with TRBJ2-1, with D possibly matching TRBD1 (7 bases). Germline V gene data show CDR1 as MDHEN and CDR2 as SYDVKM. This CDR3 contains 17 residues. V gave up 0 bases and J gave up 7 bases, with 19 bases separating them. CDR3 in DNA: TGTGCCAGCAGTTTATGGGGTCGGGCAGGGGGAGGTAATGAGCAGTTCTTC. It yields the protein CASSLWGRAGGGNEQFF.

The rearrangement links TRBV29-1 to TRBJ2-5; D might be TRBD1 or TRBD2, each matching 5 bases. Trimming removed 7 bases from V and 1 base from J, with 16 bases in between. CDR3 length: 14 residues. The germline V gene has CDR1 SQVTM and CDR2 ANQGSEA. In DNA, the CDR3 is TGCAGCGCCTCGGGACGCCTCGTCCAAGAGACCCAGTACTTC. The encoded protein is CSASGRLVQETQYF.

V gene TRBV20-1 combines with J gene TRBJ1-1; 10 bases are shared with TRBD1. The V gene end was trimmed by 6 bases and the J gene end by 7 bases; junction bases not matched to a gene: 11. CDR3 length equals 14 residues. Germline V CDR1 and CDR2: DFQATT, SNEGSKA (reference sequence). CDR3 DNA: TGCAGTGCGCACCTCGGACAGGGGGAAATTGAAGCTTTCTTT. Its translation: CSAHLGQGEIEAFF.

V and J are TRBV4-3 and TRBJ2-5; D is uncertain. Trimming took off 4 bases at V and 1 base at J, with 10 bases between the two ends. Germline V gene sequence: CDR1 LGHNA, CDR2 YSLEER. CDR3 length: 14 amino acids. The CDR3 is CASSRLVGQETQYF. For the CDR3, the DNA is TGCGCCAGCAGCCGGTTGGTCGGCCAAGAGACCCAGTACTTC.